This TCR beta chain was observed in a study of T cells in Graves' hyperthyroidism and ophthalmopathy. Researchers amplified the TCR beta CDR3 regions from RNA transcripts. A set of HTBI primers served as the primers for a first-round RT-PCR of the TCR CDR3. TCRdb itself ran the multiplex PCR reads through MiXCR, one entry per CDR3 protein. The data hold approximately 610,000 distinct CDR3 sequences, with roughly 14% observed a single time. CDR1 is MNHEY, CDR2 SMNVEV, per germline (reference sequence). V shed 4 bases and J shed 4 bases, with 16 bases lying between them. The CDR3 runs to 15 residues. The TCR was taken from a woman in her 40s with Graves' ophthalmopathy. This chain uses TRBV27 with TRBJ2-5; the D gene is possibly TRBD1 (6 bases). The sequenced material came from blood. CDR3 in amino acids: CASSSGPGVRETQYF. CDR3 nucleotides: TGTGCCAGCAGTTCGGGGCCAGGGGTCCGAGAGACCCAGTACTTC.